The 19 T cell receptor beta chains below were found in one sample sequenced in a study of early T cells in non-severe SARS-CoV-2 infection. A single record per CDR3 protein comes from TCRdb applying MiXCR to the 5' RACE reads. The profile shows roughly 57,000 distinct CDR3 sequences, roughly 13% of them singletons. This specimen consisted of whole blood, obtained at baseline. These receptors originate from an adult who was a healthcare worker with PCR-confirmed SARS-CoV-2 infection or an uninfected control (not recorded which).

This clonotype was found a few times. The J gene is TRBJ1-1, the V gene TRBV4-2; a weak D match, TRBD1 (5 bases). This CDR3 is 17 amino acids long. Germline-derived CDR1 and CDR2 are LGHNA and YNFKEQ. V was cut by 0 bases and J by 2 bases, with 16 bases left in between. CDR3 nucleotide sequence: TGTGCCAGCAGCCAAGATCCCGGTTCTAGGGGAAACACTGAAGCTTTCTTT. It translates to CASSQDPGSRGNTEAFF.

The chain links TRBV10-3 to TRBJ2-7; no clear D. There are 14 residues in the CDR3. V dropped 5 bases and J dropped 0 bases, with 11 bases sitting between them. CDR1 and CDR2 from the germline V gene are ENHRY and SYGVKD. CDR3 sequence: CAISPSPRSYEQYF. DNA for the CDR3: TGTGCCATCAGTCCCTCCCCACGCTCCTACGAGCAGTACTTC.

The table lists this clonotype with many counts. This rearrangement joins TRBV21-1 to TRBJ2-7; TRBD1 is the table's D call, not checked against the DNA. TRBV21-1 is a recognized pseudogene. CDR3 length: 15 residues. DNA for the CDR3: TGTGCCAGCAGCAAAGGACGGCGGACAGTTTACGAGCAGTACTTC. Its protein product is CASSKGRRTVYEQYF.

The CDR3 sequence is CASSSYREGGSTGELFF. The CDR3 DNA follows: TGTGCCAGCAGCTCGTACAGGGAAGGGGGATCCACCGGGGAGCTGTTTTTT. V usage is TRBV11-2 and J usage is TRBJ2-2, with D tentatively TRBD1 (6 bases). V was cut by 4 bases and J by 4 bases, with 19 bases left in between. The CDR3 contains 17 residues. The germline CDR1 and CDR2 sequences are SGHAT and FQNNGV. Complete variable domain (other parts from reference TRBV11-2 and TRBJ2-2): EAGVAQSPRYKIIEKRQSVAFWCNPISGHATLYWYQQILGQGPKLLIQFQNNGVVDDSQLPKDRFSAERLKGVDSTLKIQPAKLEDSAVYLCASSSYREGGSTGELFFGEGSRLTVL.

The CDR3 DNA follows: TGTGCCAGCAGCTTAGGAGCCGGGACTAGCCTTGAGTATTTT. This translates into CASSLGAGTSLEYF. The chain carries TRBV11-2 and TRBJ2-3; 9 bases match TRBD2. The V and J ends lost 1 base and 13 bases, in that order; junction bases with no gene match: 9. Germline-derived CDR1 and CDR2 are SGHAT and FQNNGV. The length of the CDR3 is 14 residues.

This clonotype was found a few times. The genes are TRBV24-1 and TRBJ1-2; D not certain. Germline CDR1 reads KGHDR; CDR2 reads SFDVKD. The CDR3 totals 14 residues. V lost 3 bases, J lost 4 bases, and 11 bases lay in between. The CDR3 protein is CATSDLDRRYGYTF. The CDR3 coding sequence is TGTGCCACCAGTGATCTGGACCGTCGCTATGGCTACACCTTC.

This clonotype has more than one count but fewer than ten. The chain links TRBV27 to TRBJ2-7; TRBD1 agrees at 9 bases. The CDR3 totals 16 residues. CDR1 and CDR2 from the germline V gene are MNHEY and SMNVEV (reference sequence). Trimming took 6 bases from V and 2 from J; bases not matched to a gene: 11. This CDR3 is CASRTQPGQGPYEQYF. DNA for the CDR3: TGTGCCAGCAGAACTCAACCGGGACAGGGACCCTACGAGCAGTACTTC.

This clonotype appeared a few times. The chain joins TRBV5-4 to TRBJ2-4, with D possibly matching TRBD2 (6 bases). Germline lookup yields CDR1 SGHNT and CDR2 YYREEE (reference sequence). This CDR3 region has 11 residues. Trimming took off 9 bases at V and 13 bases at J, with 17 bases between the two ends. CDR3: CAITRGPIQYF. CDR3 coding DNA: TGTGCCATCACGCGGGGACCTATACAGTACTTC.

This clonotype appeared many times. The chain is built from TRBV10-1 and TRBJ2-4; D gene uncertain. Trimming removed 2 bases at V and 8 bases at J, with 10 bases between. The CDR3 is 13 residues long. The germline V gene has CDR1 WNHNN and CDR2 SYGVQD (reference sequence). CDR3 loop: CASSERLQDIQYF. DNA for the CDR3: TGCGCCAGCAGTGAGAGGCTTCAGGACATTCAGTACTTC.

V usage is TRBV15 and J usage is TRBJ2-1; weak D call: TRBD1 (7 bases). Trimming took 3 bases from V and 9 from J, leaving 15 bases between them. This CDR3 is built from 14 residues. CDR1 and CDR2 (germline): LNHNV, YYDKDF (reference sequence). CDR3 in DNA: TGTGCCACCAGCAGCAGGGGGGACAGCCTTGAGCAGTTCTTC. Amino acids: CATSSRGDSLEQFF.

This clonotype turned up a few times. V usage is TRBV6-6 and J usage is TRBJ2-2, with D uncertain. Germline assignment: CDR1 MNHNY and CDR2 SVGAGI (reference sequence). Trimming shortened V by 5 bases and J by 7 bases, and 2 bases separated the two germline ends. This CDR3 comprises 10 residues. This CDR3 is CASSLGELFF. The CDR3 DNA follows: TGTGCCAGCAGTCTCGGGGAGCTGTTTTTT.

With respect to this clonotype: Just one base apart from a much larger clone, this may be a read error. This chain uses TRBV4-2 with TRBJ2-1, with 8 bases that match TRBD2. The CDR3 loop spans 16 amino acids. From germline, CDR1 is LGHNA and CDR2 YNFKEQ. The CDR3 DNA sequence: TGTGTCAGCAGCCAAGACGGGACGGGAGGGCAAAGGGGGCAGTTCTTC. This gives the protein CVSSQDGTGGQRGQFF.

This clonotype was observed at least ten times. This chain connects TRBV29-1 to TRBJ1-2; D ambiguous. The germline V gene has CDR1 SQVTM and CDR2 ANQGSEA. There are 11 residues in the CDR3. The V gene lost 2 bases and the J gene lost 5 bases, with 6 bases spanning the gap. CDR3 coding DNA: TGCAGCGTTGAAAGTGTATATGGCTACACCTTC. It specifies CSVESVYGYTF.

In the case of this clonotype: Because it lacks the conserved phenylalanine or tryptophan at the end, this CDR3 is likely a read error. The gene calls are TRBV6-2 or TRBV6-3 and TRBJ2-5; no clear D. Germline CDR1 MNHEY, CDR2 SVGEGT. The CDR3 covers 17 residues. The V and J ends lost 6 bases and 2 bases respectively, with 22 bases between them. Here the CDR3 reads CASSSGQRTILQETQYY. CDR3 nucleotides: TGTGCCAGCAGCTCCGGGCAGCGCACGATACTACAAGAGACCCAGTACTAC.

Only a few counts were recorded for this clonotype. The chain couples TRBV5-5 to TRBJ2-7, with TRBD2 matching 15 bases. Germline values: CDR1 SGHKS, CDR2 YYEKEE (reference sequence). V lost 4 bases and J lost 0; bases outside the gene matches: 5. This CDR3 has 17 amino acids. The CDR3 is CASSAGTSGGSSYEQYF. The CDR3 DNA reads as TGTGCCAGCAGCGCCGGGACTAGCGGGGGGAGCTCCTACGAGCAGTACTTC.

This clonotype was counted a few times. This chain links TRBV3-1 with TRBJ2-1; D unclear. Looked up from germline, CDR1 is LGHDT and CDR2 is YNNKEL (reference sequence). The CDR3 extends over 12 amino acids. Trimming removed 2 bases from V and 4 bases from J, with 3 bases in between. In DNA form, the CDR3 reads TGTGCCAGCAGCCAACTATACAATGAGCAGTTCTTC. Protein: CASSQLYNEQFF.

This clonotype was seen a few times. The V and J genes are TRBV29-1 and TRBJ2-7, with D perhaps being TRBD1 or TRBD2 (5 bases each). Deletions cut 6 bases from V and 0 bases from J, with 15 bases between. The germline V gene encodes CDR1 SQVTM and CDR2 ANQGSEA. This CDR3 is built from 14 residues. The DNA for the CDR3 is TGCAGCGTGTGCCGGGACCCCAACTCCTACGAGCAGTACTTC. This translates into CSVCRDPNSYEQYF.

This clonotype was seen ten or more times. This chain joins TRBV3-1 and TRBJ2-6; the D is unclear. Looked up from germline, CDR1 is LGHDT and CDR2 is YNNKEL (reference sequence). The CDR3 covers 16 residues. V was shortened by 4 bases and J by 0 bases, with 10 bases between the two germline ends. The DNA of the CDR3 is TGTGCCAGCAGCCGAAGTCTTCGCTCTGGGGCCAACGTCCTGACTTTC. Protein: CASSRSLRSGANVLTF.

There are many counts of this clonotype. This chain uses TRBV6-2 or TRBV6-3 with TRBJ2-7; D gene uncertain. The germline CDR1 and CDR2 sequences are MNHEY and SVGEGT. Between the trimmed V and J ends, which lost 2 bases and 5 bases, there was a span of 10 bases. CDR3 length: 13 residues. The CDR3 here is CASSYASRNEQYF. Here the CDR3 DNA reads TGTGCCAGCAGTTACGCGAGCCGCAACGAGCAGTACTTC.